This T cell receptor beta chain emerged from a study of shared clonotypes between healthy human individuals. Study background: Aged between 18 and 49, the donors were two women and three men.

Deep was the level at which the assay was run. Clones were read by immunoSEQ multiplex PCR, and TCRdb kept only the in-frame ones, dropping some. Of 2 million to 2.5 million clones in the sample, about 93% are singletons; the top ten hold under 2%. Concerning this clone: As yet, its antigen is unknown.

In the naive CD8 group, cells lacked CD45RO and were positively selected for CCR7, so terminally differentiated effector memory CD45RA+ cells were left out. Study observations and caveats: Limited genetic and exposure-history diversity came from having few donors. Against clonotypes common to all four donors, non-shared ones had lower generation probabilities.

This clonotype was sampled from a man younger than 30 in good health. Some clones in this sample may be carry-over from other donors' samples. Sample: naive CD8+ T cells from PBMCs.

The CDR3 DNA is TGTGCCAGCAGTGGACTAGGTTCGGAGCTGTTTTTT. Its protein is CASSGLGSELFF. This chain connects TRBV6-1 to TRBJ2-2; TRBD2 is a possible D gene (6 bases). In germline, CDR1 is MNHNS, CDR2 SASEGT. Trimming pared 4 bases from V and 10 bases from J, leaving 10 bases between. CDR3 length: 12 residues.